A selection of T cell receptor beta chains follows, all from one sample in a study of vaccination and CD4 T cells after COVID-19. TCRdb re-analysed the PCR reads in MiXCR, keeping a single row per CDR3 protein. Of 20,000 to 25,000 distinct CDR3 sequences listed, 46% are singletons. These receptors are not linked to any known antigen. The specimen was CD4+ T cells from blood, cultured in vitro, collected about 7 months after SARS-CoV-2 vaccination. All receptors derive from a human donor who had recovered from COVID-19. CDR3s include the opening cysteine and the closing phenylalanine or tryptophan. Each record gives: V gene, clone size, D gene, J gene, CDR3 protein, CDR3 DNA. The D gene is left open where the match is weak. Part of the rows lack a size; the others show once, few, many or a class for expanded clones.

TRBV20-1	few	.	TRBJ1-5	CSASGNLNQPQHF	TGCAGTGCTAGCGGCAACCTAAATCAGCCCCAGCATTTT
TRBV5-1	.	TRBD1	TRBJ2-2	CASSYRGQVELFF	TGCGCCAGCAGCTACAGGGGGCAAGTGGAGCTGTTTTTT
TRBV19	.	TRBD1	TRBJ1-2	CASSPGQGYYGYTF	TGTGCCAGTAGCCCAGGACAGGGATACTATGGCTACACCTTC
TRBV20-1	.	.	TRBJ2-2	CSASTNTGELFF	TGCAGTGCGAGCACTAACACCGGGGAGCTGTTTTTT
TRBV7-2	.	.	TRBJ1-1	CASSFGRTFTEAFF	TGTGCCAGCAGCTTCGGACGGACATTCACTGAAGCTTTCTTT
TRBV6-1	.	.	TRBJ2-7	CASSPQYEQYF	TGTGCCAGCAGTCCGCAGTACGAGCAGTACTTC
TRBV20-1	.	TRBD2	TRBJ2-1	CSARVLAGFNEQFF	TGCAGTGCTAGAGTGCTAGCGGGCTTTAATGAGCAGTTCTTC
TRBV7-2	few	TRBD1	TRBJ1-1	CASSPQGEEYTEAFF	TGTGCCAGCAGCCCTCAGGGGGAGGAGTACACTGAAGCTTTCTTT
TRBV20-1	.	.	TRBJ2-7	CSASLQAYEQYF	TGCAGTGCTAGTCTCCAGGCCTACGAGCAGTACTTC
TRBV6-2/TRBV6-3	.	.	TRBJ2-7	CASGPRQYSYEQYF	TGTGCCAGCGGCCCCCGACAGTACTCCTACGAGCAGTACTTC
TRBV20-1	.	.	TRBJ1-2	CSATRDGNYGYTF	TGCAGTGCTACCAGGGACGGTAACTATGGCTACACCTTC
TRBV7-2	.	TRBD2	TRBJ2-1	CASSWGGNEQFF	TGTGCCAGCAGCTGGGGGGGGAATGAGCAGTTCTTC
TRBV5-6	.	.	TRBJ1-1	CASGEGYLNTEAFF	TGTGCCAGCGGCGAGGGGTACTTGAACACTGAAGCTTTCTTT
TRBV6-1	few	TRBD1	TRBJ1-6	CASSRETGSSPLHF	TGTGCCAGCAGCCGAGAGACAGGGAGTTCACCCCTCCACTTT